This TCR beta chain was recovered during a study of blood T cell repertoires in COVID-19. Germline V lookup: CDR1 SGHDT, CDR2 YYEEEE. V lost 0 bases, J lost 6 bases, and 11 bases stayed unmatched. The CDR3 contains 17 residues. Measured with immunoSEQ multiplex PCR; TCRdb has only the in-frame clones, and not every one. The sample holds approximately 99,000 clones, about 86% seen once. The TCR sequence derives from a woman aged 60-70 years in a cohort sampled during active or convalescent COVID-19. This chain joins TRBV5-6 and TRBJ1-4; 7 bases fit TRBD1. Sequencing input: peripheral blood. The CDR3 bases are TGTGCCAGCAGCTTGGCTTCCCGGGACAGCGCCTATGAAAAACTGTTTTTT. Translation: CASSLASRDSAYEKLFF.